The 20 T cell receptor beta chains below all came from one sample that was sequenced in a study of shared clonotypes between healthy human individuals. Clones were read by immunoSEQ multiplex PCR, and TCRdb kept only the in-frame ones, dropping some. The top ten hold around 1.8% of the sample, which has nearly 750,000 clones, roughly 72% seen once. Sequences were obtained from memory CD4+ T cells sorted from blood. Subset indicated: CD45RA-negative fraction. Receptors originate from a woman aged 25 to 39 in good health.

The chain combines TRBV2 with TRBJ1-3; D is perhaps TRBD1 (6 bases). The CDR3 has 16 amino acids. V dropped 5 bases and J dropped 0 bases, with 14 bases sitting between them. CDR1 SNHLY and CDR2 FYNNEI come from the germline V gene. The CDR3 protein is CASSLWGASSGNTIYF. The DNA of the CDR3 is TGTGCCAGCAGTCTCTGGGGGGCGAGCTCTGGAAACACCATATATTTT. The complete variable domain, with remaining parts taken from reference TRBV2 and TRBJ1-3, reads EPEVTQTPSHQVTQMGQEVILRCVPISNHLYFYWYRQILGQKVEFLVSFYNNEISEKSEIFDDQFSVERPDGSNFTLKIRSTKLEDSAMYFCASSLWGASSGNTIYFGEGSWLTVV.

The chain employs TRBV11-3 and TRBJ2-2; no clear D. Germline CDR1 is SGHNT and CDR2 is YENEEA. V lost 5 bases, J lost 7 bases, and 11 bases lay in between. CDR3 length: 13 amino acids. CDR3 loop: CASSNAWDGELFF. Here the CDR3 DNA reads TGTGCCAGCAGCAATGCTTGGGACGGGGAGCTGTTTTTT.

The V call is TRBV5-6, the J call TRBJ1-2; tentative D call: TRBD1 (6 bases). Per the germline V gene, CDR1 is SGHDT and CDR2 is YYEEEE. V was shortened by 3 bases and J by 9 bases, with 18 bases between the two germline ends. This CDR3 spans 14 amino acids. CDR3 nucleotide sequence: TGTGCCAGCAGCTACTTGGACAGCCCCAAAAGCTACACCTTC. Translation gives CASSYLDSPKSYTF. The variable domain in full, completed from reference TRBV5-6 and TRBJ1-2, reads DAGVTQSPTHLIKTRGQQVTLRCSPKSGHDTVSWYQQALGQGPQFIFQYYEEEERQRGNFPDRFSGHQFPNYSSELNVNALLLGDSALYLCASSYLDSPKSYTFGSGTRLTVV.

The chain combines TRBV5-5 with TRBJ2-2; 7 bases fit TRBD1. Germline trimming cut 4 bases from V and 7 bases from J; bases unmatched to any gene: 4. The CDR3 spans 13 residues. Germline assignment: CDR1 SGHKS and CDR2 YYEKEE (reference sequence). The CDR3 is CASSDRVIGELFF. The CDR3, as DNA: TGTGCCAGCAGCGACAGGGTGATCGGGGAGCTGTTTTTT.

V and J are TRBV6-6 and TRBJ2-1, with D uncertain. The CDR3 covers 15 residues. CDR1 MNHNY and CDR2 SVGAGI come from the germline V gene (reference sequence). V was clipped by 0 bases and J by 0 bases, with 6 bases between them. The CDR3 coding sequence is TGTGCCAGCAGTTACTCCACAATCTCCTACAATGAGCAGTTCTTC. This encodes CASSYSTISYNEQFF.

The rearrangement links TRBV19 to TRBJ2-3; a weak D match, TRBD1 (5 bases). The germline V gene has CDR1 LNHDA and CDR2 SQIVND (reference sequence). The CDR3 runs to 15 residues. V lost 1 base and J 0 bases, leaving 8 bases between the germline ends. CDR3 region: CASSIAGFSTDTQYF. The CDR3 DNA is TGTGCCAGTAGTATAGCAGGGTTTAGCACAGATACGCAGTATTTT.

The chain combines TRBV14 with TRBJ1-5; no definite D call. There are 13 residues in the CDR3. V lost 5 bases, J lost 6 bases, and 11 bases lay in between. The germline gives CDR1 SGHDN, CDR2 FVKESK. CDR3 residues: CASSASFGQPQHF. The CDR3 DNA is TGTGCCAGCAGCGCCTCCTTTGGTCAGCCCCAGCATTTT.

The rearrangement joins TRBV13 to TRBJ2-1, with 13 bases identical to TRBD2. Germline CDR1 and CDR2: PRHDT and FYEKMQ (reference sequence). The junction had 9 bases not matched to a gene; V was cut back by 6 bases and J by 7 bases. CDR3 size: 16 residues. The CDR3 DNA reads TGTGCCAGCAGTCCAAGGACTAGCGGGAGATGGAATGAGCAGTTCTTC. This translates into CASSPRTSGRWNEQFF.

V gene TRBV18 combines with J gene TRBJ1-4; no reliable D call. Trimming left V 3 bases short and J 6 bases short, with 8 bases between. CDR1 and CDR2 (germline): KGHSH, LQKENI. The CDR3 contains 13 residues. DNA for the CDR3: TGTGCCAGCTCACCGCTTCGGGATGAAAAACTGTTTTTT. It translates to CASSPLRDEKLFF.

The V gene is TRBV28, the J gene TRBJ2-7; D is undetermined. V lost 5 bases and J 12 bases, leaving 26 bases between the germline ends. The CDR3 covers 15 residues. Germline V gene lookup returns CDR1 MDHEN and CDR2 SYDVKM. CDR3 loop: CASSNPGPTIQKPYF. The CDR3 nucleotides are TGTGCCAGCAGTAACCCTGGACCGACGATCCAAAAGCCGTACTTC.

In nucleotides, the CDR3 is TGTGCCAGCAGCATACTAGCGAACACCGGGGAGCTGTTTTTT. The encoded protein is CASSILANTGELFF. V and J are TRBV7-9 and TRBJ2-2; D might be TRBD2 (5 bases). This CDR3 contains 14 residues. The V end lost 5 bases, the J end lost 0 bases, and 7 bases lay between the germline ends. Germline V gives CDR1 SEHNR, CDR2 FQNEAQ (reference sequence).

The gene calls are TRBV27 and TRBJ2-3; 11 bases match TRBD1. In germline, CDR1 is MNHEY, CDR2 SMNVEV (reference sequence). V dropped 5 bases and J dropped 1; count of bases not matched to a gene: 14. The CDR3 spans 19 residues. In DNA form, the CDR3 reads TGTGCCAGCAGTGGCTTCCCGGGACAGGGGGGTAGGGGCACAGATACGCAGTATTTT. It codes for CASSGFPGQGGRGTDTQYF.

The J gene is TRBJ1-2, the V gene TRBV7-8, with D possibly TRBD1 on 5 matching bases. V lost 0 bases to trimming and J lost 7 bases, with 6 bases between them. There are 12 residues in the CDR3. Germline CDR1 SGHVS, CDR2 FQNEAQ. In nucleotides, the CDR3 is TGTGCCAGCAGCTTAGCAGGGGTTGGCTACACCTTC. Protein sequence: CASSLAGVGYTF.

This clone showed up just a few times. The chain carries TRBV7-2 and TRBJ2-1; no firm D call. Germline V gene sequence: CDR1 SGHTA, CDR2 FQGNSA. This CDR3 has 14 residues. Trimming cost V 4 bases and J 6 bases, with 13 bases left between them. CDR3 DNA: TGTGCCAGCAGCTCGACCAGTCAGGCCAATGAGCAGTTCTTC. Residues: CASSSTSQANEQFF.

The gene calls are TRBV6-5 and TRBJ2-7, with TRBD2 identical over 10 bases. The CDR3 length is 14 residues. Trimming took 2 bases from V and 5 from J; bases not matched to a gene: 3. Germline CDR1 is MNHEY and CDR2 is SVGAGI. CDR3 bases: TGTGCCAGCAGTTACCAGCGGGAGGGCAACGAGCAGTACTTC. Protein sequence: CASSYQREGNEQYF.

CDR3 protein: CASSLARIREGYTF. The CDR3 region has the DNA TGTGCCAGCAGTTTGGCCCGGATCCGCGAGGGCTACACCTTC. The V and J genes are TRBV28 and TRBJ1-2; D is unresolved. CDR3 length equals 14 residues. Trimming shortened V by 3 bases and J by 8 bases, and 16 bases separated the two germline ends. Looked up from germline, CDR1 is MDHEN and CDR2 is SYDVKM.

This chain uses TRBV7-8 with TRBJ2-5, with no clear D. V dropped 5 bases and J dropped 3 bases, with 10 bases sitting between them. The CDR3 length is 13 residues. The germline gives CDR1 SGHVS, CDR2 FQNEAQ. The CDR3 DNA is TGTGCCAGCAGCCAGGTATCGAAAGAGACCCAGTACTTC. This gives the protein CASSQVSKETQYF.

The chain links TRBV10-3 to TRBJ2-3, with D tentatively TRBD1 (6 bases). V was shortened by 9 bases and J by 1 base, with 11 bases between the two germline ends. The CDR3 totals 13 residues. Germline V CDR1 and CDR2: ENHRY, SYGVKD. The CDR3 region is CAMGAAGTDTQYF. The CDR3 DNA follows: TGTGCCATGGGGGCCGCCGGCACAGATACGCAGTATTTT.

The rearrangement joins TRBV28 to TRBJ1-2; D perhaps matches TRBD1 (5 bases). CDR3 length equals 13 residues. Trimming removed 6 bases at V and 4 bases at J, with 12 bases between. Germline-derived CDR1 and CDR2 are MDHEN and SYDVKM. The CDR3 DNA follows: TGTGCCAGCAGGTCCTCGGACACCTATGGCTACACCTTC. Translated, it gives CASRSSDTYGYTF.

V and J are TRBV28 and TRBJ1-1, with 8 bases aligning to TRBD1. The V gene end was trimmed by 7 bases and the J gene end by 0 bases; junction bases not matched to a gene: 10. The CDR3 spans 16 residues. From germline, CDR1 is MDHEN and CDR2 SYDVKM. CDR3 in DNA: TGTGCCAGCACCCACTCACAGGGGGTTCTGAACACTGAAGCTTTCTTT. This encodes CASTHSQGVLNTEAFF.